The 16 T cell receptor beta chains given below trace back to one sample, sequenced in a study of T cell responses to AZD1222 COVID-19 vaccine. Profiled with immunoSEQ multiplex PCR; TCRdb holds only in-frame clones, not every one. Counted here are fewer than 150,000 clones, 80% to 95% occurring once; the ten biggest clones make up 3.1%. The specimen was peripheral blood, collected on day 0 of AZD1222 vaccination. These receptors were taken from an adult in good health.

The V call is TRBV5-6, the J call TRBJ2-5; D is uncertain. This CDR3 region has 12 residues. The V end was cut by 0 bases, the J end by 5 bases, with 5 bases between. CDR1 SGHDT and CDR2 YYEEEE come from the germline V gene. The CDR3 region has the DNA TGTGCCAGCAGCTTGGCCGGGGAGACCCAGTACTTC. Translated: CASSLAGETQYF.

This sequence joins TRBV28 and TRBJ1-4; D uncertain. The CDR3 is made up of 11 amino acids. The germline gives CDR1 MDHEN, CDR2 SYDVKM. V shed 4 bases and J shed 8 bases, with 5 bases lying between them. The CDR3 spells CASSSYEKLFF. CDR3 nucleotide sequence: TGTGCCAGCAGTTCGTACGAAAAACTGTTTTTT.

This rearrangement joins TRBV10-3 to TRBJ1-1; a weak D match, TRBD1 (6 bases). The CDR3 has 14 residues. Trimming pared 6 bases from V and 4 bases from J, leaving 15 bases between. Germline V CDR1 and CDR2: ENHRY, SYGVKD. This chain's CDR3 is CAISKGGGGTEAFF. The CDR3 bases are TGTGCCATCAGCAAGGGGGGAGGCGGCACTGAAGCTTTCTTT.

The chain uses TRBV29-1 and TRBJ1-1, with TRBD1 matching over 9 bases. Germline loops: CDR1 SQVTM, CDR2 ANQGSEA. Germline trimming cut 3 bases from V and 6 bases from J; bases unmatched to any gene: 5. The CDR3 extends over 13 amino acids. CDR3 in amino acids: CSVETGGESEAFF. The CDR3 bases are TGCAGCGTTGAGACAGGGGGGGAGTCTGAAGCTTTCTTT.

This chain joins TRBV2 and TRBJ1-4; D is perhaps TRBD1 (5 bases). Germline V gene data show CDR1 as SNHLY and CDR2 as FYNNEI. The V and J ends lost 4 bases and 7 bases respectively, with 13 bases between them. This CDR3 has 14 amino acids. The DNA for the CDR3 is TGTGCCAGCAGTGCCCCGGGACTTCTTGAAAAACTGTTTTTT. Translating gives CASSAPGLLEKLFF.

This clone was recorded only once. This sequence joins TRBV28 and TRBJ2-1; 12 nucleotides align to TRBD2. Germline V gives CDR1 MDHEN, CDR2 SYDVKM. The length of the CDR3 is 17 residues. V dropped 3 bases and J dropped 9; count of bases not matched to a gene: 12. As DNA, the CDR3 is TGTGCCAGCAGTTTTGGGCTAGCGGGAGGGAGGGGTGGTGAGCAGTTCTTC. Protein product: CASSFGLAGGRGGEQFF.

In DNA, the CDR3 is TGTGCCAGCAGTTTGGGCCCCAACTATGGCTACACCTTC. This encodes CASSLGPNYGYTF. V and J are TRBV27 and TRBJ1-2; no clear D. Deletions cut 3 bases from V and 2 bases from J, with 7 bases between. Germline V gene sequence: CDR1 MNHEY, CDR2 SMNVEV (reference sequence). The CDR3 consists of 13 residues.

This chain links TRBV18 with TRBJ1-1, with no clear D. The germline gives CDR1 KGHSH, CDR2 LQKENI. The CDR3 has 13 amino acids. Trimming left V 8 bases short and J 0 bases short, with 10 bases between. The chain's CDR3 is CASQTSVNTEAFF. In DNA, the CDR3 is TGTGCCAGCCAAACCTCAGTGAACACTGAAGCTTTCTTT. The whole variable domain, remainder taken from reference TRBV18 and TRBJ1-1, is NAGVMQNPRHLVRRRGQEARLRCSPMKGHSHVYWYRQLPEEGLKFMVYLQKENIIDESGMPKERFSAEFPKEGPSILRIQQVVRGDSAAYFCASQTSVNTEAFFGQGTRLTVV.

The chain couples TRBV28 to TRBJ2-1; 7 bases line up with TRBD1. CDR3 length: 13 residues. With 3 bases clipped from V and 8 bases from J, the junction kept 4 bases outside the gene matches. The V gene's germline CDR1 is MDHEN and CDR2 SYDVKM. In DNA form, the CDR3 reads TGTGCCAGCAGTTTGCCAGGGACAGATGAGCAGTTCTTC. Amino acids: CASSLPGTDEQFF.

The chain uses TRBV19 and TRBJ1-5; no reliable D call. CDR1 LNHDA and CDR2 SQIVND come from the germline V gene (reference sequence). The CDR3 runs 14 residues. The germline V and J ends were trimmed by 3 bases and 3 bases, with 9 bases remaining between them. The DNA of the CDR3 is TGTGCCAGTAGTATCGGGCTTATCAATCAGCCCCAGCATTTT. This encodes CASSIGLINQPQHF.

The V call is TRBV28, the J call TRBJ2-7, with D uncertain. Trimming left V 6 bases short and J 4 bases short, with 13 bases between. This CDR3 has 13 amino acids. Per the germline V gene, CDR1 is MDHEN and CDR2 is SYDVKM. In DNA, the CDR3 is TGTGCCAGCAGCCGTGAGGTCCTGTACGAGCAGTACTTC. Encoded protein: CASSREVLYEQYF.

The chain joins TRBV4-2 to TRBJ1-4; D call uncertain. The CDR3 has 14 amino acids. Trimming left V 0 bases short and J 8 bases short, with 10 bases between. Germline values: CDR1 LGHNA, CDR2 YNFKEQ. The CDR3 DNA reads as TGTGCCAGCAGCCAAGACTACGGGGAAGAAAAACTGTTTTTT. The encoded protein is CASSQDYGEEKLFF.

The chain couples TRBV3-1 (or the pseudogene TRBV3-2) to TRBJ1-2; D is unclear. V was shortened by 1 base and J by 6 bases, with 12 bases between the two germline ends. This CDR3 region has 14 residues. Germline loops: CDR1 LGHDT, CDR2 YNNKEL (reference sequence). CDR3 sequence (DNA): TGTGCCAGCAGCCAAGCCTCAACTACCCATGGCTACACCTTC. It is translated as CASSQASTTHGYTF.

This sequence joins TRBV5-5 and TRBJ1-2; 8 bases align to TRBD1. Trimming at V came to 4 bases and at J to 7 bases, leaving 3 bases not matched to a gene. Germline lookup yields CDR1 SGHKS and CDR2 YYEKEE (reference sequence). CDR3 length equals 12 residues. Written as DNA, the CDR3 is TGTGCCAGCAGCGGACAGGGACTTGGCTACACCTTC. Encoded protein: CASSGQGLGYTF.

The CDR3 nucleotides read TGTGCCAGCAGTTACGGGACAGGGGCCCTTGAAGCTTTCTTT. As protein: CASSYGTGALEAFF. This chain links TRBV6-6 with TRBJ1-1, with 10 bases lining up with TRBD1. Germline V CDR1 and CDR2: MNHNY, SVGAGI (reference sequence). CDR3 length: 14 amino acids. The V and J ends lost 2 bases and 7 bases, in that order; junction bases with no gene match: 4.

Only a few counts were recorded for this clone. CDR3 bases: TGTGCCAGCAGCCAAGGGGCCTCGAACACCGGGGAGCTGTTTTTT. Its translation is CASSQGASNTGELFF. V gene TRBV7-9 combines with J gene TRBJ2-2, with D maybe TRBD1 (5 bases). CDR1 and CDR2 (germline): SEHNR, FQNEAQ (reference sequence). V was trimmed by 5 bases and J by 0 bases, leaving 10 bases between them. The CDR3 runs 15 residues. Together with reference TRBV7-9 and TRBJ2-2, the CDR3 gives the full variable domain: DTGVSQNPRHKITKRGQNVTFRCDPISEHNRLYWYRQTLGQGPEFLTYFQNEAQLEKSRLLSDRFSAERPKGSFSTLEIQRTEQGDSAMYLCASSQGASNTGELFFGEGSRLTVL.